A single sample gave rise to the 21 T cell receptor beta chains below, sequenced in a study of cytomegalovirus exposure and HLA in healthy donors. Primers: 60 Vbeta forward and 13 Jbeta reverse. TCRdb keeps only in-frame clones here, not all; method: immunoSEQ multiplex PCR. The sample has roughly 150,000 clones, 78% seen once; the top ten hold 5% to 7.5%. The sequencing input was PBMCs. Source of these receptors: a woman aged 35 to 49 in good health and CMV-seropositive.

V gene TRBV7-9 combines with J gene TRBJ2-1; 9 nucleotides align to TRBD2. Germline trimming cut 4 bases from V and 2 bases from J; bases unmatched to any gene: 0. This CDR3 is 14 amino acids long. Germline lookup yields CDR1 SEHNR and CDR2 FQNEAQ (reference sequence). Here the CDR3 DNA reads TGTGCCAGCAGCTCTAGCGGGGCCTACAATGAGCAGTTCTTC. The encoded protein is CASSSSGAYNEQFF. The complete variable domain, with remaining parts taken from reference TRBV7-9 and TRBJ2-1, reads DTGVSQNPRHKITKRGQNVTFRCDPISEHNRLYWYRQTLGQGPEFLTYFQNEAQLEKSRLLSDRFSAERPKGSFSTLEIQRTEQGDSAMYLCASSSSGAYNEQFFGPGTRLTVL.

This rearrangement joins TRBV10-1 to TRBJ2-1, with 11 bases lining up with TRBD2. Germline CDR1 WNHNN, CDR2 SYGVQD (reference sequence). The V segment lost 6 bases and the J segment 5 bases; nucleotides outside the gene matches: 15. The CDR3 is 18 amino acids. The CDR3 is CASRTNQTSGSTNNEQFF. DNA for the CDR3: TGCGCCAGCAGGACCAACCAAACTAGCGGGAGTACGAACAATGAGCAGTTCTTC.

This clone was seen a handful of times. The chain couples TRBV5-1 to TRBJ1-4; D remains ambiguous. CDR1 SGHRS and CDR2 YFSETQ come from the germline V gene. Trimming pared 0 bases from V and 8 bases from J, leaving 8 bases between. The CDR3 loop spans 13 amino acids. CDR3 nucleotides: TGCGCCAGCAGCTTGGCACGAGGGGAAAAACTGTTTTTT. Translated: CASSLARGEKLFF.

This chain links TRBV27 with TRBJ2-7, with 15 nucleotides matching TRBD2. The CDR3 has 15 residues. With V trimmed by 6 bases and J by 6 bases, 6 bases remained unmatched. Germline CDR1 and CDR2: MNHEY and SMNVEV (reference sequence). The CDR3 spells CASSSGTSGRSEQYF. DNA for the CDR3: TGTGCCAGCAGCTCCGGGACTAGCGGGAGGTCCGAGCAGTACTTC.

The chain carries TRBV29-1 and TRBJ2-2, with TRBD2 matching over 8 bases. Germline lookup yields CDR1 SQVTM and CDR2 ANQGSEA. V shed 3 bases, J shed 0 bases, and the junction held 9 bases outside the gene matches. CDR3 size: 17 residues. Written as DNA, the CDR3 is TGCAGCGTTGAGGGTGATAGCGGGACTGCGAACACCGGGGAGCTGTTTTTT. Protein: CSVEGDSGTANTGELFF.

This clone is a singleton in its sample. The chain joins TRBV7-8 to TRBJ2-7; D might be TRBD1 (6 bases). CDR1 and CDR2 from the germline V gene are SGHVS and FQNEAQ. The CDR3 spans 14 residues. V shed 5 bases and J shed 6 bases, with 17 bases lying between them. CDR3 sequence reads: CASSKGGFGSEQYF. The DNA for the CDR3 is TGTGCCAGCAGCAAAGGGGGTTTTGGGTCCGAGCAGTACTTC.

The table lists this clone with a count of one. The V gene is TRBV11-1, the J gene TRBJ1-1; a weak D match, TRBD1 (6 bases). V lost 5 bases and J lost 3, with 13 bases in between. Germline assignment: CDR1 SGHAT and CDR2 FQDESV (reference sequence). The CDR3 loop spans 14 amino acids. The CDR3 bases are TGTGCCAGCAGCACAGGGTCGGGGTACACTGAAGCTTTCTTT. Protein sequence: CASSTGSGYTEAFF.

Written as DNA, the CDR3 is TGTGCCAGCAGCCAAGATCGTAGATTAGCGGGTTACAATGAGCAGTTCTTC. Translated: CASSQDRRLAGYNEQFF. This chain uses TRBV4-2 with TRBJ2-1; TRBD2 matches at 7 bases. V was clipped by 0 bases and J by 4 bases; unmatched bases: 9. CDR1 and CDR2 from the germline V gene are LGHNA and YNFKEQ. The CDR3 has 17 residues.

V usage is TRBV6-5 and J usage is TRBJ2-7; D might be TRBD2 (5 bases). The CDR3 runs to 15 residues. Trimming removed 7 bases at V and 1 base at J, with 17 bases between. Germline V CDR1 and CDR2: MNHEY, SVGAGI. The CDR3 DNA reads as TGTGCCAGCACCGTCCAACTAGTAGGGTCCTACGAGCAGTACTTC. Translation gives CASTVQLVGSYEQYF.

V gene TRBV5-1 combines with J gene TRBJ2-5, with 11 bases aligning to TRBD2. Trimming cost V 4 bases and J 11 bases; bases outside gene matches: 10. The CDR3 contains 14 residues. CDR1 SGHRS and CDR2 YFSETQ come from the germline V gene. As DNA, the CDR3 is TGCGCCAGCAGCCCAGGGACTAGCGGTGCAGGGCAGTACTTC. Protein sequence: CASSPGTSGAGQYF.

This clone has a single count. The chain recombines TRBV28 with TRBJ1-2; maybe TRBD1 (5 bases). Trimming took 6 bases from V and 0 from J, leaving 23 bases between them. Germline CDR1 and CDR2: MDHEN and SYDVKM. This CDR3 is 18 amino acids long. The CDR3 DNA sequence: TGTGCCAGCAGCCCCGAGCAGGGCACCTCGTTAGCTAACTATGGCTACACCTTC. Its protein is CASSPEQGTSLANYGYTF.

The chain couples TRBV30 to TRBJ2-3, with D maybe TRBD2 (5 bases). The CDR3 extends over 11 amino acids. Germline values: CDR1 GTSNPN, CDR2 SVGIG (reference sequence). V was cut by 2 bases and J by 5 bases, with 5 bases left in between. The CDR3 region has the DNA TGTGCCTGGAGTACTAGAGATACGCAGTATTTT. Its protein is CAWSTRDTQYF.

This rearrangement joins TRBV19 to TRBJ1-4; the match to TRBD1 covers 7 bases. The CDR3 sequence is 16 residues long. V shed 5 bases and J 0 bases; nucleotides not matched to a gene: 6. Per germline, CDR1 LNHDA and CDR2 SQIVND (reference sequence). The CDR3 bases are TGTGCCAGTAGTTTCTCTAGGGGGCCAACTAATGAAAAACTGTTTTTT. It translates to CASSFSRGPTNEKLFF.

The V and J genes are TRBV20-1 and TRBJ2-7; D unresolved. V gave up 2 bases and J gave up 4 bases, with 6 bases separating them. The CDR3 covers 11 residues. CDR1 is DFQATT and CDR2 is SNEGSKA in the germline V gene (reference sequence). The CDR3, as DNA: TGCAGTGCTAGATATCAGTACGAGCAGTACTTC. It translates to CSARYQYEQYF.

The chain employs TRBV11-2 and TRBJ2-1, with D hard to call. The germline gives CDR1 SGHAT, CDR2 FQNNGV. The V end lost 4 bases, the J end lost 6 bases, and 7 bases lay between the germline ends. This CDR3 contains 12 residues. The CDR3 protein is CASSYSPNEQFF. CDR3 sequence (DNA): TGTGCCAGCAGCTATTCTCCCAATGAGCAGTTCTTC.

This sequence joins TRBV29-1 and TRBJ2-6, with 8 bases identical to TRBD1. Losses at the gene ends were 5 bases for V and 2 bases for J; bases not matched to a gene: 2. Germline V CDR1 and CDR2: SQVTM, ANQGSEA. CDR3 length: 14 residues. The CDR3 region is CSVIQGAGANVLTF. The CDR3 DNA reads TGCAGCGTTATACAGGGGGCTGGGGCCAACGTCCTGACTTTC.

The rearrangement joins TRBV5-1 to TRBJ2-2; a possible D gene is TRBD1 (6 bases). V lost 0 bases, J lost 2 bases, and 11 bases lay in between. The CDR3 covers 16 residues. Germline loops: CDR1 SGHRS, CDR2 YFSETQ. The CDR3 DNA follows: TGCGCCAGCAGCTTGGGTTGGACAGCTAACACCGGGGAGCTGTTTTTT. This codes for CASSLGWTANTGELFF.

This sequence joins TRBV5-1 and TRBJ2-1, with 10 bases fitting TRBD2. This CDR3 is 19 amino acids long. V dropped 3 bases and J dropped 7; count of bases not matched to a gene: 19. Germline CDR1 and CDR2: SGHRS and YFSETQ. CDR3 in amino acids: CASSSTGTSEPSFRNEQFF. The CDR3 nucleotides are TGCGCCAGCAGCTCGACCGGGACTAGCGAACCGTCGTTCAGGAATGAGCAGTTCTTC.

The rearrangement links TRBV19 to TRBJ1-2, with TRBD1 matching 7 bases. The CDR3 covers 16 residues. V gave up 5 bases and J gave up 0 bases; unmatched junction bases: 9. Germline lookup yields CDR1 LNHDA and CDR2 SQIVND (reference sequence). CDR3 sequence reads: CASSANRGPANYGYTF. The CDR3 DNA reads as TGTGCCAGTAGTGCCAACAGGGGACCAGCTAACTATGGCTACACCTTC.

This rearrangement joins TRBV27 to TRBJ2-1; 7 nucleotides line up with TRBD2. Germline assignment: CDR1 MNHEY and CDR2 SMNVEV (reference sequence). V shed 4 bases, J shed 2 bases, and the junction held 2 bases outside the gene matches. This CDR3 region has 14 residues. The CDR3 DNA follows: TGTGCCAGCAGTTCAGCGGGACCCTACAATGAGCAGTTCTTC. Translated, it gives CASSSAGPYNEQFF.

V gene TRBV7-9 combines with J gene TRBJ2-3; D uncertain. This CDR3 contains 14 residues. The V end lost 1 base, the J end lost 6 bases, and 11 bases lay between the germline ends. The V gene's germline CDR1 is SEHNR and CDR2 FQNEAQ (reference sequence). The CDR3 region is CASSLELSSDTQYF. DNA for the CDR3: TGTGCCAGCAGCTTAGAACTTTCCTCCGATACGCAGTATTTT.